This is a list of T cell receptor beta chains from one sample in a study of OX40 agonist ivuxolimab in advanced cancers. Clones were sequenced by immunoSEQ multiplex PCR, and TCRdb holds only the in-frame ones, with some missing. This table has 30,000 or so clones, about 90% appearing once. The material was CD4+ or CD8+ T cells sorted from blood, obtained in a trial of the OX40 agonist ivuxolimab. These receptor sequences come from an adult with an advanced solid tumor such as melanoma, head and neck, liver or kidney cancer. Each CDR3 is given with its conserved first and last residue. A D gene is named only where the DNA matches it firmly. Expanded clones get a size class; other rows say once, few or many, or leave the size out.

V,J,D,size,CDR3,DNA
TRBV6-6,TRBJ1-5,NA,NA,CASSHLAGSNQPQHF,TGTGCCAGCTCTCACCTGGCAGGGAGCAATCAGCCCCAGCATTTT
TRBV5-5,TRBJ1-3,NA,once,CASSSWTLGNTIYF,TGTGCCAGCAGCTCGTGGACTCTGGGAAACACCATATATTTT
TRBV9,TRBJ2-7,TRBD1,NA,CASSLGQGTYEQYF,TGTGCCAGCAGCCTGGGACAGGGTACCTACGAGCAGTACTTC
TRBV5-5,TRBJ2-7,NA,NA,CASSSYGTVDYEQYF,TGTGCCAGCAGCTCGTACGGGACGGTGGACTACGAGCAGTACTTC
TRBV21-1,TRBJ2-5,NA,NA,CASSKEVAGGNQETQYF,NA
TRBV4-1,TRBJ2-1,NA,once,CASSQGRVRTYNEQFF,TGCGCCAGCAGCCAAGGGCGGGTAAGGACCTACAATGAGCAGTTCTTC
TRBV19,TRBJ2-7,NA,NA,CASSITGEAYEQYF,TGTGCCAGTAGTATTACAGGGGAGGCCTACGAGCAGTACTTC
TRBV7-9,TRBJ2-7,NA,NA,CATPQGAGDEQYF,TGTGCCACCCCACAGGGAGCAGGGGACGAGCAGTACTTC
TRBV7-1,TRBJ1-1,NA,NA,CASSWGHQNTEAFF,TGTGCCAGCAGCTGGGGACATCAGAACACTGAAGCTTTCTTT
TRBV7-2,TRBJ1-5,NA,NA,CASSLDRSNQPQHF,TGTGCCAGCAGCCTTGACAGGAGCAATCAGCCCCAGCATTTT
TRBV18,TRBJ1-2,NA,NA,CASSPPGGTRGYTF,TGTGCCAGCTCACCACCGGGGGGCACACGGGGCTACACCTTC
TRBV25-1,TRBJ1-1,NA,NA,CASSEYRGTDTEAFF,TGTGCCAGCAGTGAATATAGGGGGACTGACACTGAAGCTTTCTTT
TRBV14,TRBJ1-2,NA,NA,CASSQAWGGSVYGYTF,TGTGCCAGCAGCCAAGCCTGGGGGGGCTCGGTCTATGGCTACACCTTC
TRBV27,TRBJ2-7,NA,NA,CASSLSDSLYEQYF,TGTGCCAGCAGTTTATCTGACAGCCTTTACGAGCAGTACTTC
TRBV7-9,TRBJ2-5,NA,NA,CASSLEREETQYF,TGTGCCAGCAGCTTAGAGAGAGAAGAGACCCAGTACTTC
TRBV9,TRBJ1-1,NA,NA,CASSVGGYGTEAFF,TGTGCCAGCAGCGTAGGAGGGTACGGCACTGAAGCTTTCTTT
TRBV4-1,TRBJ2-7,NA,once,CASSQGQGSYEQYF,TGCGCCAGCAGCCAAGGCCAGGGCTCCTACGAGCAGTACTTC
TRBV9,TRBJ1-2,NA,few,CASSVVSGGEGYTF,TGTGCCAGCAGCGTAGTATCGGGGGGCGAGGGCTACACCTTC
TRBV2,TRBJ2-5,NA,NA,CASSEAPPGVETQYF,TGTGCCAGCAGTGAGGCTCCCCCGGGGGTAGAGACCCAGTACTTC
TRBV5-5,TRBJ1-1,NA,NA,CASSLFPPGMDSEAFF,TGTGCCAGCAGCTTGTTCCCCCCGGGAATGGATTCTGAAGCTTTCTTT
TRBV7-2,TRBJ1-1,NA,NA,CASSLEITEAFF,TGTGCCAGCAGCTTAGAAATAACTGAAGCTTTCTTT
TRBV4-1,TRBJ2-2,TRBD1,NA,CASSPTGGAGTGELFF,TGCGCCAGCAGCCCGACAGGGGGGGCCGGCACCGGGGAGCTGTTTTTT
TRBV7-6,TRBJ1-5,NA,NA,CASSLAGGNQPQHF,TGTGCCAGCAGCTTGGCAGGAGGCAATCAGCCCCAGCATTTT
TRBV11-2,TRBJ1-1,NA,once,CASSLGLGNTEAFF,TGTGCCAGCAGCTTAGGGCTAGGGAACACTGAAGCTTTCTTT
TRBV13,TRBJ1-2,TRBD1,once,CASSWDRGGYTF,TGTGCCAGCAGCTGGGACAGGGGCGGCTACACCTTC
TRBV6-5,TRBJ1-1,TRBD1,NA,CASGQVMNTEAFF,TGTGCCAGCGGACAGGTGATGAACACTGAAGCTTTCTTT
TRBV4-3,TRBJ1-5,TRBD1,NA,CASSLGTGTNQPQHF,TGCGCCAGCAGCCTAGGGACAGGCACTAATCAGCCCCAGCATTTT
TRBV5-1,TRBJ1-1,NA,NA,CASSLQQGLNTEAFF,TGCGCCAGCAGCTTACAACAGGGCTTGAACACTGAAGCTTTCTTT